This T cell receptor (beta chain) was found in a study of cytomegalovirus exposure and HLA in healthy donors. Primers: 60 Vbeta forward and 13 Jbeta reverse. In the study's own analysis: Counted up in a later analysis, unique TCR beta chains came to 65 million to 80 million, with about 9.9 million shared. Clones were read by immunoSEQ multiplex PCR, and TCRdb kept only the in-frame ones, dropping some. V, J and clone size reflect that table, while D and trimming were determined from the DNA. The data show 110,000 to 150,000 clones, with about three quarters seen just once and about 4% held by the top ten. Germline assignment: CDR1 SGHRS and CDR2 YFSETQ. Deletions cut 0 bases from V and 1 base from J, with 11 bases between. The CDR3 is made up of 16 amino acids. This clone came up once.

The source is a male donor in good health and CMV-seronegative. The chain has TRBV5-1 and TRBJ1-5; D not resolved. Input material: PBMCs. The CDR3 spells CASSLVGLGSNQPQHF. The CDR3 DNA is TGCGCCAGCAGCTTGGTAGGACTAGGGAGCAATCAGCCCCAGCATTTT.